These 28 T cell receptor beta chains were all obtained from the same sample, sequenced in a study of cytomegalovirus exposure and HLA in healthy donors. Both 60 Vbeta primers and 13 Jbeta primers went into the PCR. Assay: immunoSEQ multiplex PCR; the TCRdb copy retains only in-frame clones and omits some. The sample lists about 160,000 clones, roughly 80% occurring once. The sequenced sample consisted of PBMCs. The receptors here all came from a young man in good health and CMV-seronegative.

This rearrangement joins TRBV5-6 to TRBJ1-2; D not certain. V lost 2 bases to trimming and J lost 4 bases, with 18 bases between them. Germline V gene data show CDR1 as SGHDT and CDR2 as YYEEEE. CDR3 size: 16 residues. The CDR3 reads CASSLPLATGFYGYTF. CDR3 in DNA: TGTGCCAGCAGCTTACCCCTTGCGACTGGCTTCTATGGCTACACCTTC.

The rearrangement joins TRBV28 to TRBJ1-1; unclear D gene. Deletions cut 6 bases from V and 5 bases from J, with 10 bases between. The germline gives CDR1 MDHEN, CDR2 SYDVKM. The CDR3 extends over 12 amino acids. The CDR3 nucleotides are TGTGCCAGCAGGTCGTCACTTACTGAAGCTTTCTTT. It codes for CASRSSLTEAFF.

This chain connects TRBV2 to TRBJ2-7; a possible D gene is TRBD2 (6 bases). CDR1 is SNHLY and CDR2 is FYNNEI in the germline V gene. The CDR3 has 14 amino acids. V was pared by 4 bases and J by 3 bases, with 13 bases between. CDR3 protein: CASSASGHGYEQYF. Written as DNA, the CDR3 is TGTGCCAGCAGTGCCAGCGGGCACGGCTACGAGCAGTACTTC.

In DNA, the CDR3 is TGTGCCAGCAGCTTACGGACAGGGATCTCTGGGGCCAACGTCCTGACTTTC. Protein: CASSLRTGISGANVLTF. The chain combines TRBV7-2 with TRBJ2-6; the match to TRBD1 covers 8 bases. V shed 2 bases, J shed 0 bases, and the junction held 3 bases outside the gene matches. Germline V gene lookup returns CDR1 SGHTA and CDR2 FQGNSA. The CDR3 spans 17 residues. Together with reference TRBV7-2 and TRBJ2-6, the CDR3 gives the full variable domain: GAGVSQSPSNKVTEKGKDVELRCDPISGHTALYWYRQSLGQGLEFLIYFQGNSAPDKSGLPSDRFSAERTGGSVSTLTIQRTQQEDSAVYLCASSLRTGISGANVLTFGAGSRLTVL.

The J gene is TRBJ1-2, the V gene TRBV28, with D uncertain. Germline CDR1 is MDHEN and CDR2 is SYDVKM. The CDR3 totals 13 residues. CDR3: CSSCPGPLYGYTF. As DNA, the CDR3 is TGTTCCTCTTGTCCCGGCCCACTATATGGCTACACCTTC.

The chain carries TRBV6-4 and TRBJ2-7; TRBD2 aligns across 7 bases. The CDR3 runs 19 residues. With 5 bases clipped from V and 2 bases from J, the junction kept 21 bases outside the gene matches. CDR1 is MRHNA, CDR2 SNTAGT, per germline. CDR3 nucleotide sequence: TGTGCCAGCAGTCCGGGTGGGGGAGGGGAAGACGGAAAACCCTACGAGCAGTACTTC. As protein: CASSPGGGGEDGKPYEQYF.

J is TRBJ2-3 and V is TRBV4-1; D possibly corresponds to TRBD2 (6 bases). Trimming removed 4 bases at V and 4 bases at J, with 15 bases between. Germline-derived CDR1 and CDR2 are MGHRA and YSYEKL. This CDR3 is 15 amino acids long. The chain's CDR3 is CASSPPRGRPDTQYF. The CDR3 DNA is TGCGCCAGCAGCCCCCCCCGGGGGAGGCCAGATACGCAGTATTTT.

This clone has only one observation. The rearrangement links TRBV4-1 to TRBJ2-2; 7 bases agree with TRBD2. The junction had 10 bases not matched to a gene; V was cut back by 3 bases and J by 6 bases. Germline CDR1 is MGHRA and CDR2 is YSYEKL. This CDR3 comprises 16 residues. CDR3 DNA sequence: TGCGCCAGCAGCCATCTTGCGGGGGAAACCGCCGGGGAGCTGTTTTTT. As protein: CASSHLAGETAGELFF.

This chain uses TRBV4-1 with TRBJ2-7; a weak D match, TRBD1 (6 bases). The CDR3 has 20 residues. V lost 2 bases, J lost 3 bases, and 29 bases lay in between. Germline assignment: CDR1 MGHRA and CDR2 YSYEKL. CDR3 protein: CASSQLHIGQKKGFSYEQYF. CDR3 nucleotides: TGCGCCAGCAGCCAACTTCATATTGGACAGAAAAAAGGATTCAGCTACGAGCAGTACTTC.

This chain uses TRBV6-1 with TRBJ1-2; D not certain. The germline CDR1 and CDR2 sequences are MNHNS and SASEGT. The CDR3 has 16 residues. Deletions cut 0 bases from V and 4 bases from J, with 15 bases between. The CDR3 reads CASSEAPTGGSYGYTF. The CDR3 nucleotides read TGTGCCAGCAGTGAAGCCCCCACGGGAGGATCCTATGGCTACACCTTC.

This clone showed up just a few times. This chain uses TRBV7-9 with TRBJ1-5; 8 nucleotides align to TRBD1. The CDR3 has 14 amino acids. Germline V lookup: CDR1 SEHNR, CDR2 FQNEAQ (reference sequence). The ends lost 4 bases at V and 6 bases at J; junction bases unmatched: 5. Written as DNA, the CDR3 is TGTGCCAGCAGCTCCGGACAGGGAAGTCAGCCCCAGCATTTT. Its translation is CASSSGQGSQPQHF.

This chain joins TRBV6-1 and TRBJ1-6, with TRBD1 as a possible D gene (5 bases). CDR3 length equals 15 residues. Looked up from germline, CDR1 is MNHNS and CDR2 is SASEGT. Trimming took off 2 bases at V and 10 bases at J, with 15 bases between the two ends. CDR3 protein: CASSEFPQGRSPLHF. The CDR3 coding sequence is TGTGCCAGCAGTGAATTCCCTCAGGGAAGATCACCCCTCCACTTT.

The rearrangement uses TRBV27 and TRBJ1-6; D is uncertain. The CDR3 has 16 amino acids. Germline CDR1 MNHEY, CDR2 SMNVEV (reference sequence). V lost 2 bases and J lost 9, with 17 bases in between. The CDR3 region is CASSLTPGGLGSPLHF. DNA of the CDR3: TGTGCCAGCAGTTTAACCCCGGGCGGGTTAGGTTCACCCCTCCACTTT.

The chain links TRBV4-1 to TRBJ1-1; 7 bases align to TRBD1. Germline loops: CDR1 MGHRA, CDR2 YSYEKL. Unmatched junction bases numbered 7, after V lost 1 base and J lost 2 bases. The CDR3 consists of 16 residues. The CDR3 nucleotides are TGCGCCAGCAGCCAAGCCTGGACAGGTCGTAACACTGAAGCTTTCTTT. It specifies CASSQAWTGRNTEAFF.

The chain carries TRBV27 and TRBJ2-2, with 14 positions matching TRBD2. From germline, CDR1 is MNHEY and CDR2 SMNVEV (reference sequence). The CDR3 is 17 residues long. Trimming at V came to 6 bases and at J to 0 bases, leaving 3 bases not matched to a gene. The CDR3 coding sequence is TGTGCCAGCAGCCTGACTAGCGGGAGGGCGAACACCGGGGAGCTGTTTTTT. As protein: CASSLTSGRANTGELFF.

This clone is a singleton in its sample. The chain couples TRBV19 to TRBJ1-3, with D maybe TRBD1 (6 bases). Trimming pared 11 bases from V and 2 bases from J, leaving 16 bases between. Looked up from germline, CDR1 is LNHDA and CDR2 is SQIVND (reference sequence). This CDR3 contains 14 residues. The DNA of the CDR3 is TGTGCCGGACGATACAGGGCTCCTGGAAACACCATATATTTT. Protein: CAGRYRAPGNTIYF.

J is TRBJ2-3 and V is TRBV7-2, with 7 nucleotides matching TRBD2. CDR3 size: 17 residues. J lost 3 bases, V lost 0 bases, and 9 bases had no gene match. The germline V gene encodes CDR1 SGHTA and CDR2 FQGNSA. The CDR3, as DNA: TGTGCCAGCAGCTTAGCGTCGTGGGGGGGAAGGACAGATACGCAGTATTTT. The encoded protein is CASSLASWGGRTDTQYF.

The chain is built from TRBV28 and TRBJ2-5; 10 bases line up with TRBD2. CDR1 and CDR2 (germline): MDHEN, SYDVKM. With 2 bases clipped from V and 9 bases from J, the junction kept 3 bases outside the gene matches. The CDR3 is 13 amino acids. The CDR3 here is CASSLGTSDAQYF. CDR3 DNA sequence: TGTGCCAGCAGTTTAGGGACTAGCGATGCCCAGTACTTC.

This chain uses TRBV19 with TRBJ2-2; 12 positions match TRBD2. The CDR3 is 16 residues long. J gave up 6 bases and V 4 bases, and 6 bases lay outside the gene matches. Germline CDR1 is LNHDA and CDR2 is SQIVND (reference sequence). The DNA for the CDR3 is TGTGCCAGTAGTAGACGGACTAGCGGGAAGGCCGGGGAGCTGTTTTTT. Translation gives CASSRRTSGKAGELFF.

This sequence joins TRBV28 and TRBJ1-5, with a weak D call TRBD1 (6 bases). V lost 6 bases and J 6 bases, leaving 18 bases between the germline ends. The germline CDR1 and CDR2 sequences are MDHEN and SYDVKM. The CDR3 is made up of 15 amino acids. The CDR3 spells CASRTGEGSSQPQHF. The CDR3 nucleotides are TGTGCCAGCAGGACAGGAGAGGGAAGCTCTCAGCCCCAGCATTTT.

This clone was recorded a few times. The CDR3 coding sequence is TGCAGCGGCGGGTTTGGGACTGAAGCTTTCTTT. Amino acids: CSGGFGTEAFF. The genes are TRBV29-1 and TRBJ1-1; D remains ambiguous. The V end lost 7 bases, the J end lost 5 bases, and 11 bases lay between the germline ends. This CDR3 region has 11 residues. Germline V gene data show CDR1 as SQVTM and CDR2 as ANQGSEA.

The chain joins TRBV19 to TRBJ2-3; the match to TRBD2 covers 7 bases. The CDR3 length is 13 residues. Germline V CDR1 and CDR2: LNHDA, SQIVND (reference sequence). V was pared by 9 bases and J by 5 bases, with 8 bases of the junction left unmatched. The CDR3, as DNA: TGTGCCAGCCAATCCCGGGAGGTAGATACGCAGTATTTT. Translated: CASQSREVDTQYF.

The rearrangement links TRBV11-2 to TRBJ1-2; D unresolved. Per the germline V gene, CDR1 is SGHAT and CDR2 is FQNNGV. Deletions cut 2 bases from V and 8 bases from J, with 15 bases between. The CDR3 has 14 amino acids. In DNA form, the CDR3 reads TGTGCCAGCAGCTTATCCCCCGGCGGGGAAGGCTACACCTTC. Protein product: CASSLSPGGEGYTF.

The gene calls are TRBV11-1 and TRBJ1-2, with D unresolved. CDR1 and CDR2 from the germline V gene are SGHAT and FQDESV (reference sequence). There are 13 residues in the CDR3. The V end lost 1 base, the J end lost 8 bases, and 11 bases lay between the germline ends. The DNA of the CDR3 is TGTGCCAGCAGCTTAGGTGGGCCCCTGGGCTACACCTTC. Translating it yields CASSLGGPLGYTF.

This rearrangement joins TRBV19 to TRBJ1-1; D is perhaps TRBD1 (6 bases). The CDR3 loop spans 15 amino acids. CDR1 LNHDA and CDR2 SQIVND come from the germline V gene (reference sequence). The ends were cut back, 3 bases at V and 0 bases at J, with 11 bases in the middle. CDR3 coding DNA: TGTGCCAGTAGTATTGGCAGGGGCATGAACACTGAAGCTTTCTTT. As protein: CASSIGRGMNTEAFF.

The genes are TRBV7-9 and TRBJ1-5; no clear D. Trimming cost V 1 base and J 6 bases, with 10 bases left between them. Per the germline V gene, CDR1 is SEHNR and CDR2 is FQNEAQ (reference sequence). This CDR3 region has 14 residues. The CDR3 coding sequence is TGTGCCAGCAGCTTAGGAGGGTTAAGTCAGCCCCAGCATTTT. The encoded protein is CASSLGGLSQPQHF.

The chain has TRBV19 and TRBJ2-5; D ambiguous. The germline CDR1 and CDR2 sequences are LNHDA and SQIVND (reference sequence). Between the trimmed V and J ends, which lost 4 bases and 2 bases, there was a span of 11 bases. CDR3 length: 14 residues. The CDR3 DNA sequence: TGTGCCAGTAGTACACGTCAGATTCAAGAGACCCAGTACTTC. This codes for CASSTRQIQETQYF.

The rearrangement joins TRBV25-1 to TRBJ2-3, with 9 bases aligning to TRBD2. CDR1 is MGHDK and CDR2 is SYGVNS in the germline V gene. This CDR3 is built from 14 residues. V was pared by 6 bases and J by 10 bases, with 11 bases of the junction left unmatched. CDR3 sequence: CASSAGTSRLPQYF. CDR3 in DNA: TGTGCCAGCAGCGCCGGGACTAGCCGGTTGCCGCAGTATTTT.